The next 20 T cell receptor beta chains were all read from a single sample in a study of CD8+ T cells in alopecia areata. RNA, once extracted, was reverse transcribed into cDNA for use as the sequencing template. The data were produced by immunoSEQ multiplex PCR, yet TCRdb's version contains in-frame clones alone and is incomplete. This table has approximately 24,000 clones, roughly half appearing once. Input material: NKG2D-high CD8+ T cells sorted from blood. These TCRs come from a human donor with alopecia areata.

This clone was observed a few times. The chain employs TRBV29-1 and TRBJ1-1; possibly TRBD1 for D (6 bases). CDR3 size: 14 residues. Germline CDR1 reads SQVTM; CDR2 reads ANQGSEA. Trimming stripped 2 bases from V and 6 bases from J, with 16 bases between. The CDR3 bases are TGCAGCGTTGAATATGGGGGGGCGCGGTCTGAAGCTTTCTTT. It encodes CSVEYGGARSEAFF.

The J gene is TRBJ2-7, the V gene TRBV4-1; D gene uncertain. The CDR3 runs 13 residues. Germline V gives CDR1 MGHRA, CDR2 YSYEKL. V was cut by 3 bases and J by 7 bases, with 13 bases left in between. CDR3 DNA sequence: TGCGCCAGCAGCCATTTCCCCCTCCGGGAGCAGTACTTC. Protein sequence: CASSHFPLREQYF.

This chain uses TRBV11-3 with TRBJ2-1; possible D gene TRBD2, 6 bases. The germline V and J ends were trimmed by 5 bases and 0 bases, with 11 bases remaining between them. The CDR3 is 15 residues long. Germline lookup yields CDR1 SGHNT and CDR2 YENEEA. This CDR3 is CASSISGSSYNEQFF. The DNA for the CDR3 is TGTGCCAGCAGCATTAGCGGTAGCTCCTACAATGAGCAGTTCTTC.

The gene calls are TRBV7-8 and TRBJ2-3; 9 bases fit TRBD2. CDR1 and CDR2 (germline): SGHVS, FQNEAQ. V trimming: 5 bases; J trimming: 3 bases; junction bases outside the gene matches: 24. This CDR3 has 21 residues. In DNA form, the CDR3 reads TGTGCCAGCAGCACACGGACTAGTCTGCGGGAGGGCCCCCCCGAGACAGATACGCAGTATTTT. It specifies CASSTRTSLREGPPETDTQYF. The full variable domain, completed using reference TRBV7-8 and TRBJ2-3, is GAGVSQSPRYKVAKRGQDVALRCDPISGHVSLFWYQQALGQGPEFLTYFQNEAQLDKSGLPSDRFFAERPEGSVSTLKIQRTQQEDSAVYLCASSTRTSLREGPPETDTQYFGPGTRLTVL.

This chain joins TRBV28 and TRBJ2-5; D is perhaps TRBD1 (5 bases). Trimming took 5 bases from V and 0 from J, leaving 10 bases between them. The CDR3 runs to 14 residues. The germline gives CDR1 MDHEN, CDR2 SYDVKM. The CDR3 here is CASSINRYQETQYF. The CDR3 nucleotides read TGTGCCAGCAGTATTAACAGGTACCAAGAGACCCAGTACTTC.

This rearrangement joins TRBV18 to TRBJ1-5; D unresolved. This CDR3 has 15 residues. Germline V gene sequence: CDR1 KGHSH, CDR2 LQKENI. Trimming cost V 2 bases and J 2 bases, with 10 bases left between them. CDR3 in DNA: TGTGCCAGCTCACCAATGGAAGACCGCAATCAGCCCCAGCATTTT. It codes for CASSPMEDRNQPQHF.

Only one count was recorded for this clone. The gene calls are TRBV27 and TRBJ2-3; TRBD2 matches at 7 bases. The CDR3 is 16 residues long. Germline V gene data show CDR1 as MNHEY and CDR2 as SMNVEV (reference sequence). V was clipped by 2 bases and J by 0 bases; unmatched bases: 5. The CDR3 DNA reads TGTGCCAGCAGTTTAAGAGCGGGGACTAGCACAGATACGCAGTATTTT. Translated: CASSLRAGTSTDTQYF.

This clone has more than one count but fewer than ten. The chain employs TRBV7-6 and TRBJ1-1, with D uncertain. The germline gives CDR1 SGHVS, CDR2 FNYEAQ. The CDR3 is 14 residues long. V lost 5 bases and J lost 1, with 11 bases in between. The CDR3 DNA reads as TGTGCCAGCAGCGAATATTCAGGGAACACTGAAGCTTTCTTT. Translation: CASSEYSGNTEAFF.

The V gene is TRBV7-2, the J gene TRBJ2-7; the match to TRBD1 covers 7 bases. Germline-derived CDR1 and CDR2 are SGHTA and FQGNSA. The V gene end was trimmed by 3 bases and the J gene end by 2 bases; junction bases not matched to a gene: 13. This CDR3 is built from 17 residues. CDR3 region: CASSFWPRRDSPYEQYF. The DNA for the CDR3 is TGTGCCAGCAGCTTTTGGCCACGCCGGGACAGCCCCTACGAGCAGTACTTC.

The chain carries TRBV29-1 and TRBJ1-1; D remains unclear. The CDR3 is 11 residues long. V was clipped by 3 bases and J by 5 bases, with 7 bases between them. CDR1 and CDR2 from the germline V gene are SQVTM and ANQGSEA. CDR3 amino acids: CSVDMGTEAFF. CDR3 nucleotide sequence: TGCAGCGTTGATATGGGAACTGAAGCTTTCTTT.

The rearrangement links TRBV27 to TRBJ2-7, with D possibly matching TRBD1 (6 bases). CDR1 and CDR2 from the germline V gene are MNHEY and SMNVEV (reference sequence). The V end lost 10 bases, the J end lost 5 bases, and 18 bases lay between the germline ends. The CDR3 covers 13 residues. CDR3 coding DNA: TGTGCCACCCGTACCCAGGGGTACCACGAGCAGTACTTC. This gives the protein CATRTQGYHEQYF.

The rearrangement links TRBV29-1 to TRBJ1-3; 12 bases agree with TRBD1. This CDR3 spans 18 amino acids. The V gene's germline CDR1 is SQVTM and CDR2 ANQGSEA. J was trimmed by 1 base and V by 0 bases; bases with no gene match: 7. In DNA form, the CDR3 reads TGCAGCGTTGAAGATCCTTCGGGACAGGGGGCTTCTGGAAACACCATATATTTT. It translates to CSVEDPSGQGASGNTIYF. The entire variable domain, with the rest obtained from reference TRBV29-1 and TRBJ1-3, is as follows: SAVISQKPSRDICQRGTSLTIQCQVDSQVTMMFWYRQQPGQSLTLIATANQGSEATYESGFVIDKFPISRPNLTFSTLTVSNMSPEDSSIYLCSVEDPSGQGASGNTIYFGEGSWLTVV.

The chain links TRBV4-1 to TRBJ2-1, with 8 bases that match TRBD2. Germline values: CDR1 MGHRA, CDR2 YSYEKL. CDR3 length: 15 amino acids. After removal of 2 bases from V and 7 bases from J, the junction contained 7 bases not matched to a gene. The CDR3 region is CASSQLWREVNEQFF. The CDR3 DNA reads as TGCGCCAGCAGCCAATTATGGCGGGAGGTAAATGAGCAGTTCTTC.

In the case of this clone: In the same sample, other DNA sequences code for this CDR3. The rearrangement joins TRBV19 to TRBJ2-7; tentative D call: TRBD1 (7 bases). This CDR3 has 13 amino acids. V lost 5 bases to trimming and J lost 3 bases, with 11 bases between them. CDR1 and CDR2 from the germline V gene are LNHDA and SQIVND (reference sequence). The CDR3 sequence: CASSAGQIYEQYF. Written as DNA, the CDR3 is TGTGCCAGTAGTGCGGGACAGATCTACGAGCAGTACTTC.

This clone came up a few times. The chain carries TRBV7-9 and TRBJ2-7; 11 positions agree with TRBD1. The CDR3 covers 15 residues. Looked up from germline, CDR1 is SEHNR and CDR2 is FQNEAQ (reference sequence). V was clipped by 3 bases and J by 3 bases; unmatched bases: 4. The chain's CDR3 is CASSFGTGGDYEQYF. The CDR3 region has the DNA TGTGCCAGCAGCTTTGGGACAGGGGGAGACTACGAGCAGTACTTC.

This rearrangement joins TRBV29-1 to TRBJ2-1; D remains unclear. The CDR3 extends over 16 amino acids. Germline-derived CDR1 and CDR2 are SQVTM and ANQGSEA. Trimming stripped 0 bases from V and 4 bases from J, with 16 bases between. CDR3 sequence (DNA): TGCAGCGTTGAAGATAAGATAGTTAATCTGTACAATGAGCAGTTCTTC. Protein sequence: CSVEDKIVNLYNEQFF.

This clone was counted between two and nine times. V and J are TRBV19 and TRBJ2-1; unclear D gene. Germline V gene sequence: CDR1 LNHDA, CDR2 SQIVND (reference sequence). The ends were cut back, 5 bases at V and 7 bases at J, with 9 bases in the middle. CDR3 size: 12 residues. CDR3 sequence: CASSYAGNEQFF. The CDR3 DNA reads as TGTGCCAGTAGTTACGCAGGAAATGAGCAGTTCTTC.

The gene calls are TRBV5-1 and TRBJ2-1; no definite D call. Germline loops: CDR1 SGHRS, CDR2 YFSETQ. The CDR3 runs to 14 residues. The V and J ends lost 4 bases and 1 base respectively, with 9 bases between them. The CDR3 coding sequence is TGCGCCAGCAGCCCCATAGCTTCCTACAATGAGCAGTTCTTC. Protein sequence: CASSPIASYNEQFF.

A note on this clone: The junction shows a germline mismatch at one end, possibly a read error. The chain carries TRBV5-1 and TRBJ2-3; D call uncertain. Germline CDR1 is SGHRS and CDR2 is YFSETQ. There are 15 residues in the CDR3. The DNA for the CDR3 is TGCGCCAGCTGCTTGGGGTTTTCTAGCACAGATACGCAGTATTTT. Translated: CASCLGFSSTDTQYF.

This clone has a handful of counts. This chain links TRBV7-8 with TRBJ2-7, with D uncertain. Trimming left V 4 bases short and J 3 bases short, with 10 bases between. The CDR3 contains 13 residues. Germline CDR1 is SGHVS and CDR2 is FQNEAQ. CDR3 sequence reads: CASSSVQNYEQYF. The CDR3, as DNA: TGTGCCAGCAGCTCCGTCCAGAACTACGAGCAGTACTTC.